The entry below gives a single TCR beta chain sequence along with its context. This entry belongs to a study of blood T cell repertoires in COVID-19. The assay was immunoSEQ multiplex PCR, and TCRdb's table has in-frame clones only and misses some. The table lists roughly 250,000 clones, about nine tenths of them singletons. Unmatched junction bases numbered 12, after V lost 11 bases and J lost 0 bases. This CDR3 has 17 amino acids. CDR1 is MRHNA, CDR2 SNTAGT, per germline. The source of this sequence is a man aged 60 to 69 who had recovered from COVID-19. This sequence joins TRBV6-4 and TRBJ1-5; 11 bases line up with TRBD1. Input material: peripheral blood. The CDR3 here is CASPRDRGVYSNQPQHF. The CDR3 nucleotides are TGTGCCTCACCCCGGGACAGGGGGGTCTATAGCAATCAGCCCCAGCATTTT.